This T cell receptor (beta chain) appears in the sequencing data of a study of regulatory T cells in long-lasting Graves disease. CDR3-region Arm-PCR and iRepertoire HTBI primers produced the TCR beta libraries. A single record per CDR3 protein comes from TCRdb applying MiXCR to the multiplex PCR reads. The sample has hundreds of thousands of distinct CDR3 sequences, 15% to 20% seen once; the top ten hold 25% to 30%. Indicated time point: newly diagnosed GD, antithyroid drugs for less than 3 months. Extracted PBMC RNA gave rise to the TCR library. This clonotype was seen at least ten times. This same sample was also taken into another study, of T cells in Graves' hyperthyroidism and ophthalmopathy.

The TCR originated in a man aged 35-49 years with Graves disease. The sample here was peripheral blood mononuclear cells (PBMCs), taken at new diagnosis, from a patient treated with antithyroid drugs.

The CDR3 loop reads CASSQRTENTEAFF. The CDR3 coding sequence is TGTGCCAGCAGCCAAAGAACGGAAAACACTGAAGCTTTCTTT. The chain joins TRBV3-1 to TRBJ1-1; D unclear. V lost 2 bases and J lost 2, with 9 bases in between. Germline V gives CDR1 LGHDT, CDR2 YNNKEL (reference sequence). The CDR3 is made up of 14 amino acids.